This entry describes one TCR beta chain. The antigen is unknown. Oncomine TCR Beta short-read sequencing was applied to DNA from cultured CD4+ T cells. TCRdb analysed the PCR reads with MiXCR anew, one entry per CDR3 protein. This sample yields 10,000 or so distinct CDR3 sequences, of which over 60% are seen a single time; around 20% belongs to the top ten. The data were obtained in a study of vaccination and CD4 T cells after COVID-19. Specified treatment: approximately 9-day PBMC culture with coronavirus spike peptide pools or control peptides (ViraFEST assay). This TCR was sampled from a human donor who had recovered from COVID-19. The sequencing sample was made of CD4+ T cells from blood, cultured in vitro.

CDR3 residues: CASKVGGGETQYF. The CDR3 region has the DNA TGTGCCAGCAAGGTCGGGGGAGGGGAGACCCAGTACTTC. V usage is TRBV2 and J usage is TRBJ2-5; 7 bases match TRBD2. The CDR3 contains 13 residues. Losses at the gene ends were 7 bases for V and 5 bases for J; bases not matched to a gene: 7. From germline, CDR1 is SNHLY and CDR2 FYNNEI.